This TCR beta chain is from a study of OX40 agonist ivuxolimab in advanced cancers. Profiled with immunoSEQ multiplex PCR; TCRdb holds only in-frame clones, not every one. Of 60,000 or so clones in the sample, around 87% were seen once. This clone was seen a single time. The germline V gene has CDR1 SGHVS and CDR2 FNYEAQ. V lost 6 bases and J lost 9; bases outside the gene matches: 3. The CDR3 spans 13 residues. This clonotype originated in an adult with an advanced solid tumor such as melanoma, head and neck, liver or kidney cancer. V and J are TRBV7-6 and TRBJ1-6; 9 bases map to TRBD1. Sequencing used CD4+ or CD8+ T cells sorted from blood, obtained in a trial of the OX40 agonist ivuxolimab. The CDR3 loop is CASRDRGISPLHF. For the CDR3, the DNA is TGTGCCAGCAGAGACAGGGGGATTTCACCCCTCCACTTT. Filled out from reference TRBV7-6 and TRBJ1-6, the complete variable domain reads GAGVSQSPRYKVTKRGQDVALRCDPISGHVSLYWYRQALGQGPEFLTYFNYEAQQDKSGLPNDRFSAERPEGSISTLTIQRTEQRDSAMYRCASRDRGISPLHFGNGTRLTVT.